The source of this TCR beta chain is a study of T cell responses to AZD1222 COVID-19 vaccine (dated by TCRdb to about 2021). Study-level background: Because spike-specific TCR depth and breadth did not differ between the two schedules, AZD1222 recipients who got a second dose at roughly 4 weeks were pooled with those who got a second dose at roughly 12 weeks. A total of approximately 250 trial participants underwent TCR sequencing, of whom approximately 200 had received two doses of AZD1222 and around 25 had received two doses of the MenACWY control vaccine. Trial participants were enrolled into age subgroups of 18-55, 56-69 and 70-plus years, which contained about 150, 27 and 61 TCR-sequenced participants, respectively. Summary of the overall study and its limitations: CD4 TCRs associated with the vaccine covered the entire spike protein, and the dominant responses were in regions 160-218 and 743-854. Reportedly, almost half of the unique spike-specific TCRs recognized epitopes lying outside the regions that are mutated in the B.1.351 and B.1.1.7 variants. Spike-specific TCR breadth and depth rose significantly after two AZD1222 doses compared with day 0 and with MenACWY recipients. Because no samples from the day 14 peak response were available, repertoires could be characterized only after the peak T cell response. The 56-69-year group was small, and its depth increase did not reach significance, likely because of low power. Conclusions about previously exposed vaccinees are limited because only six or seven AZD1222 recipients were SARS-CoV-2 seropositive at baseline. Most participants were white British and females outnumbered males, and the authors suggested that clonal diversity may have been underestimated.

The CDR3 regions of human TCRbeta chains were analyzed by immunosequencing. Processing in the source paper ran as follows. TCRs in the repertoires were matched against a reference library of SARS-CoV-2-specific TCRs that had been generated with the MIRA antigen-specificity platform. Breadth meant the fraction of unique TCRs that were SARS-CoV-2-associated, whereas depth meant the fraction of total T cells that were SARS-CoV-2-associated. Using the MIRA data, each spike-specific TCR was assigned both to the spike region to which the TCR was reactive and to a CD4 or CD8 class. Log10-transformed breadth and depth values were compared by one-way ANOVA with Sidak's multiple comparisons tests. As stored in TCRdb, this immuneACCESS dataset retains in-frame rearrangements with V and J assigned. A fraction of the clones does not appear; measured against another copy, unresolved V genes explain less than half of the discrepancy, and the remainder lacks a known reason. Clone size and V and J calls were adopted from that table, with D and trimming inferred from the DNA. This sample holds about 120,000 clones; 80% to 90% were observed only once. Jointly, the top ten make up about 1.6% of the sample.

Explained via the paper, the time point label denotes: baseline before first vaccination. Samples from vaccinated people were obtained from the UK trials COV001 and COV002, which included a single-blind randomized controlled phase 2/3 trial of AZD1222 (ChAdOx1 nCoV-19) in healthy adults. For TCRbeta chain sequencing, PBMC samples were collected from trial participants at day 0 and at day 28 after the second dose. The germline V gene sets CDR1 to SGDLS and CDR2 to YYNGEE. The CDR3 spans 15 residues, from the cysteine through the phenylalanine. Of all the DNA, just the CDR3 is kept, 45 bases in frame from base 1. V is trimmed back by 2 bases and J by 8 bases, and the junction contains 7 bases that no gene match accounts for. Regarding this clone: The antigen this receptor binds is unknown. The input lacks base qualities; no much larger clone sits a single base away.

Rearrangement joined TRBV9 to TRBJ2-1, and TRBD2 matches 10 of the central bases. The receptor's source is an adult in good health. The material was peripheral blood, obtained on day 0 of AZD1222 vaccination. The DNA is TGTGCCAGCAGCGTTAGCGGGAGGCCAAGCGATGAGCAGTTCTTC. It specifies CASSVSGRPSDEQFF.